This T cell receptor (beta chain) is drawn from a study of blood T cell repertoires in COVID-19. Assignment of participants to cohorts was predicated upon participant-reported clinical history. The repertoire was sequenced with immunoSEQ multiplex PCR; TCRdb's copy has only in-frame clones and lacks some. The sample shows 200,000 to 250,000 clones, roughly 90% of them seen only once. This clonotype was sampled from a woman aged 40 to 50 with acute COVID-19. What was sequenced was PBMCs or T cells enriched from blood (not recorded which).

The CDR3 loop reads CASSSRVAGVDTGELFF. The DNA for the CDR3 is TGTGCCAGCAGCTCCAGAGTAGCGGGGGTCGACACCGGGGAGCTGTTTTTT. The genes are TRBV5-4 and TRBJ2-2; 9 bases match TRBD2. The V and J ends lost 3 bases and 3 bases, in that order; junction bases with no gene match: 9. In germline, CDR1 is SGHNT, CDR2 YYREEE (reference sequence). This CDR3 has 17 amino acids.